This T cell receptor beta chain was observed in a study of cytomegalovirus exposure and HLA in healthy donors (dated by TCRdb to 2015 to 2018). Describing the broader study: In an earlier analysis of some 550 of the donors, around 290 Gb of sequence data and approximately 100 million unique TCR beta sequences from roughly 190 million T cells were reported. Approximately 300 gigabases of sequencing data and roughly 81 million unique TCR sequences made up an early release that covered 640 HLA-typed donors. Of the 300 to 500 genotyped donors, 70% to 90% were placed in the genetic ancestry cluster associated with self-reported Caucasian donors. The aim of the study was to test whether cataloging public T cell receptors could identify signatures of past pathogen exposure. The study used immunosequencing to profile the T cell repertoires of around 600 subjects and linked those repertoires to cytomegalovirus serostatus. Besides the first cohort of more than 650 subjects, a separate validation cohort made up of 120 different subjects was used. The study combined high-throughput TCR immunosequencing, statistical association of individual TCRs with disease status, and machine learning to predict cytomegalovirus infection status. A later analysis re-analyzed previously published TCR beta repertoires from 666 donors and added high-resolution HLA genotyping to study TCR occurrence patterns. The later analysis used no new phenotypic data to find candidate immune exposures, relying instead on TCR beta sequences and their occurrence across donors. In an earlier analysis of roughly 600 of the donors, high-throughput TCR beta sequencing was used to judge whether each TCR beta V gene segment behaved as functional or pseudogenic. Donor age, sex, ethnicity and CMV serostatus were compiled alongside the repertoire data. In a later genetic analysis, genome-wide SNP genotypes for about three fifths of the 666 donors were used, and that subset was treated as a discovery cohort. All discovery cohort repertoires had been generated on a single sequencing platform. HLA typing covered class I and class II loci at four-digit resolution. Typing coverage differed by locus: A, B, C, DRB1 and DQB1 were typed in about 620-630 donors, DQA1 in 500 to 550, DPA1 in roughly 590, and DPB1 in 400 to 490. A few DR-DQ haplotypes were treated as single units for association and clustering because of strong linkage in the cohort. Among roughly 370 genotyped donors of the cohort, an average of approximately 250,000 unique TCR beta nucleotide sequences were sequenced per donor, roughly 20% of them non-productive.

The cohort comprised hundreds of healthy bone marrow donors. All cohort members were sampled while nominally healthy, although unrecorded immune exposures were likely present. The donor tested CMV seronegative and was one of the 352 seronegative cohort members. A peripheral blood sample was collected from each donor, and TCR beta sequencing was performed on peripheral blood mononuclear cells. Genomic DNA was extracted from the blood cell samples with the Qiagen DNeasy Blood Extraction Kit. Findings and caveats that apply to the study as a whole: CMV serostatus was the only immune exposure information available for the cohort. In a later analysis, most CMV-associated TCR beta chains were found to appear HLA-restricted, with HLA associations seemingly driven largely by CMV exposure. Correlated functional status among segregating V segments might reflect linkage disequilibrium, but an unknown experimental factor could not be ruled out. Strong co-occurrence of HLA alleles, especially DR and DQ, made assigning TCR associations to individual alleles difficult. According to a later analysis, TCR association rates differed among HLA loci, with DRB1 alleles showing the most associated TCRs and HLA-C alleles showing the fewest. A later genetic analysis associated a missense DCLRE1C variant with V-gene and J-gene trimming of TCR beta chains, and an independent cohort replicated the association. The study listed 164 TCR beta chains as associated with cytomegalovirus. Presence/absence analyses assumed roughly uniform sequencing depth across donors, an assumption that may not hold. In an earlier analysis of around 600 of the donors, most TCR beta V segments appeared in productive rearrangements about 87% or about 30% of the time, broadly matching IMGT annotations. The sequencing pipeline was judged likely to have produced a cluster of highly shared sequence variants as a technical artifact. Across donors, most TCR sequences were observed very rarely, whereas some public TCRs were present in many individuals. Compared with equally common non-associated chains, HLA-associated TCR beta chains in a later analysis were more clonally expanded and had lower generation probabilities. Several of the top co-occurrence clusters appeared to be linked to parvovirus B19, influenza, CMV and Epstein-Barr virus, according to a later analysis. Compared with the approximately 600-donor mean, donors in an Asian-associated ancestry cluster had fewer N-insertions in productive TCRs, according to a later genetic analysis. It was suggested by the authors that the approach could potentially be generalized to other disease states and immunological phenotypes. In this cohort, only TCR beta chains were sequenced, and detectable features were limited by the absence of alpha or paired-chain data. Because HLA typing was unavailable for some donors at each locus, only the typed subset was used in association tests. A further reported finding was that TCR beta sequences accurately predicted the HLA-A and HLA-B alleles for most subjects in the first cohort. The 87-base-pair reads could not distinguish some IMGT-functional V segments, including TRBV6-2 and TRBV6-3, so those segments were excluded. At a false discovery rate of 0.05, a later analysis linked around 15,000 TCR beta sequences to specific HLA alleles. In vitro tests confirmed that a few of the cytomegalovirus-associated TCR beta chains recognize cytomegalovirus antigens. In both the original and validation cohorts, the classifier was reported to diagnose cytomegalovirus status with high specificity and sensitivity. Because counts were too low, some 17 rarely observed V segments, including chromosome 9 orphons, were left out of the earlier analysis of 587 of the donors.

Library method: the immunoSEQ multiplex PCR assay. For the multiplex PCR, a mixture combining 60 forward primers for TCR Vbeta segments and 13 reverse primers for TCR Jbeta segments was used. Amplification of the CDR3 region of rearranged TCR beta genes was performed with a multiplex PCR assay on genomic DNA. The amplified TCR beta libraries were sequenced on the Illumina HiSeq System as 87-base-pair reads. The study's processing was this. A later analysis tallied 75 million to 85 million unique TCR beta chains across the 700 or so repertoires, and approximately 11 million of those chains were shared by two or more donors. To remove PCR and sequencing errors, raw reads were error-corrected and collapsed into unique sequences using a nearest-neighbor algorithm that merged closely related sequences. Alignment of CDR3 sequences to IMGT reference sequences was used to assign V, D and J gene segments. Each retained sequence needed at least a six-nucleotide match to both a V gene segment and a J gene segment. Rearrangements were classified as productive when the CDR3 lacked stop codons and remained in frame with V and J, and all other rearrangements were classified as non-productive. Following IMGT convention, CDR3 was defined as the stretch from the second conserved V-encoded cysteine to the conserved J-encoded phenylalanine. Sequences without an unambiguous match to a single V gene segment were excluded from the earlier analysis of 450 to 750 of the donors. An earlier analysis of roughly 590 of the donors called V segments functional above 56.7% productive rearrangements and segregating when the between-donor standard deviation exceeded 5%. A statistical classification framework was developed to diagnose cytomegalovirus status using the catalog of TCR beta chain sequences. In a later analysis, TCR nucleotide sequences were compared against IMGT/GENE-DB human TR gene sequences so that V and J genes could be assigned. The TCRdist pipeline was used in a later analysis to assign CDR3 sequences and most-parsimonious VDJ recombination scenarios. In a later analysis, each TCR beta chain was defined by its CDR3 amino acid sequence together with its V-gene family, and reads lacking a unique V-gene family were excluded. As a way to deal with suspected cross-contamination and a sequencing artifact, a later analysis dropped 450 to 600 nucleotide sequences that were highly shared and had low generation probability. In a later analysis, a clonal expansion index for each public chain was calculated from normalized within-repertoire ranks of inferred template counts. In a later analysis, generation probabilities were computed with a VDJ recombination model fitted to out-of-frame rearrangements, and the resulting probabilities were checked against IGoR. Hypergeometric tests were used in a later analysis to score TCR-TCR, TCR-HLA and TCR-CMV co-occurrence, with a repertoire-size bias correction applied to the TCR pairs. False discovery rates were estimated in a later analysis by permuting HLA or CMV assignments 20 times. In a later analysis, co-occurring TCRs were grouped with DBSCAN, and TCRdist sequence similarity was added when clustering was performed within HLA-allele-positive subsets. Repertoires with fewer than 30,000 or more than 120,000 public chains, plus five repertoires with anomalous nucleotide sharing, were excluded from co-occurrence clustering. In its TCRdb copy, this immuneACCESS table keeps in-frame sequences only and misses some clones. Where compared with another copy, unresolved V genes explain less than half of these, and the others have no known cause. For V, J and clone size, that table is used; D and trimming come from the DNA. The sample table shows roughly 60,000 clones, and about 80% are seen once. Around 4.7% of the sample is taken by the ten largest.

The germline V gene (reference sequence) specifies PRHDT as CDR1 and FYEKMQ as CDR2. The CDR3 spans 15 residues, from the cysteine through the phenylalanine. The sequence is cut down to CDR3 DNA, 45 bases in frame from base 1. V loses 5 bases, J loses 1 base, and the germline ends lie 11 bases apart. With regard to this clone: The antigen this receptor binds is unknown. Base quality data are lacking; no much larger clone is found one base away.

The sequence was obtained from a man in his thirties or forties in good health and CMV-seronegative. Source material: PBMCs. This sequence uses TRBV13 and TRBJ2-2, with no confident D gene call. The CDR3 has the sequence CASSPDMENTGELFF. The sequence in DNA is TGTGCCAGCAGCCCTGACATGGAGAACACCGGGGAGCTGTTTTTT.